One and the same sample provided the 27 T cell receptor beta chains below, sequenced in a study of blood T cell repertoires in COVID-19. Generated by immunoSEQ multiplex PCR, the TCRdb table keeps only in-frame clones and is missing some. The profile shows hundreds of thousands of clones, about 90% of them singletons. The source material was PBMCs or T cells enriched from blood (not recorded which). The receptor set was obtained from a woman aged 25 to 39 who had recovered from COVID-19.

This clone has just a few counts. The genes are TRBV7-9 and TRBJ2-2; a possible D gene is TRBD1 (5 bases). This CDR3 has 14 residues. The V and J ends lost 7 bases and 3 bases respectively, with 12 bases between them. Germline V gene lookup returns CDR1 SEHNR and CDR2 FQNEAQ (reference sequence). The DNA for the CDR3 is TGTGCCAGCAAGCTAGGGGCGGACACCGGGGAGCTGTTTTTT. It translates to CASKLGADTGELFF.

A remark on this clone: Other DNA sequences of this sample code for an identical CDR3. This chain uses TRBV11-2 with TRBJ2-7; 7 bases line up with TRBD1. CDR3 length: 15 residues. From germline, CDR1 is SGHAT and CDR2 FQNNGV. The V and J ends lost 0 bases and 2 bases, in that order; junction bases with no gene match: 4. In DNA, the CDR3 is TGTGCCAGCAGCTTAGACTACAGGGGTCCCTACGAGCAGTACTTC. Translated: CASSLDYRGPYEQYF. The full variable domain, in which reference TRBV11-2 and TRBJ2-7 provide the parts outside the CDR3, is EAGVAQSPRYKIIEKRQSVAFWCNPISGHATLYWYQQILGQGPKLLIQFQNNGVVDDSQLPKDRFSAERLKGVDSTLKIQPAKLEDSAVYLCASSLDYRGPYEQYFGPGTRLTVT.

This chain uses TRBV5-1 with TRBJ1-3, with D possibly TRBD1 on 5 matching bases. The CDR3 consists of 14 residues. Germline lookup yields CDR1 SGHRS and CDR2 YFSETQ. The V and J ends lost 1 base and 3 bases respectively, with 8 bases between them. CDR3 sequence: CASSLTGLGNTIYF. CDR3 nucleotide sequence: TGCGCCAGCAGCTTGACAGGCCTTGGAAACACCATATATTTT.

This chain links TRBV5-1 with TRBJ2-1; the match to TRBD1 covers 8 bases. The J segment lost 4 bases and the V segment lost 3 bases, leaving 12 bases of the junction unmatched. Germline CDR1 SGHRS, CDR2 YFSETQ. The CDR3 length is 17 residues. The CDR3 loop reads CASSSRPGQEIYNEQFF. The CDR3 DNA reads TGCGCCAGCAGCTCCCGACCGGGACAGGAGATTTACAATGAGCAGTTCTTC.

This clone has a single count. The chain carries TRBV12-3 or TRBV12-4 and TRBJ1-5; no firm D call. Trimming removed 3 bases from V and 7 bases from J, with 10 bases in between. This CDR3 comprises 13 residues. The CDR3 spells CASSLDWNQPQHF. DNA for the CDR3: TGTGCCAGCAGTTTGGACTGGAACCAGCCCCAGCATTTT.

This clone showed up just once. The J gene is TRBJ2-7, the V gene TRBV19, with a possible D match to TRBD1 (6 bases). Trimming took off 4 bases at V and 0 bases at J, with 16 bases between the two ends. The CDR3 length is 16 residues. In germline, CDR1 is LNHDA, CDR2 SQIVND (reference sequence). The CDR3 nucleotides read TGTGCCAGTAGTACCAGGGGTGGGACGGTCTCCTACGAGCAGTACTTC. Protein: CASSTRGGTVSYEQYF.

The chain has TRBV3-1 (or the pseudogene TRBV3-2) and TRBJ2-3; D not certain. V gave up 0 bases and J gave up 0 bases, with 7 bases separating them. This CDR3 contains 15 residues. Germline CDR1 LGHDT, CDR2 YNNKEL (reference sequence). CDR3 loop: CASSQDRLSTDTQYF. In DNA, the CDR3 is TGTGCCAGCAGCCAAGACAGGCTTAGCACAGATACGCAGTATTTT.

The V call is TRBV28, the J call TRBJ1-2, with D possibly matching TRBD1 (5 bases). V was clipped by 2 bases and J by 4 bases, with 17 bases between them. This CDR3 comprises 16 residues. Looked up from germline, CDR1 is MDHEN and CDR2 is SYDVKM. DNA of the CDR3: TGTGCCAGCAGTTTAACAGGAAACCAGCGGGGCTATGGCTACACCTTC. Its protein product is CASSLTGNQRGYGYTF.

This clone was observed a single time. This sequence joins TRBV5-8 and TRBJ1-4, with 8 nucleotides matching TRBD1. V shed 4 bases, J shed 0 bases, and the junction held 8 bases outside the gene matches. Germline loops: CDR1 SGHTS, CDR2 YDEGEE. This CDR3 is 17 amino acids long. The CDR3 sequence: CASSQGQGSATNEKLFF. CDR3 nucleotide sequence: TGTGCCAGCAGCCAAGGACAGGGTTCCGCAACTAATGAAAAACTGTTTTTT. Variable domain in full (rest from reference TRBV5-8 and TRBJ1-4): EAGVTQSPTHLIKTRGQQATLRCSPISGHTSVYWYQQALGLGLQFLLWYDEGEERNRGNFPPRFSGRQFPNYSSELNVNALELEDSALYLCASSQGQGSATNEKLFFGSGTQLSVL.

Here the CDR3 DNA reads TGTGCCAGCAGTGAATCATCGGGAGGTTACAATGAGCAGTTCTTC. Protein sequence: CASSESSGGYNEQFF. The chain uses TRBV2 and TRBJ2-1; 7 bases are a match to TRBD2. This CDR3 region has 15 residues. The V segment lost 2 bases and the J segment 4 bases; nucleotides outside the gene matches: 5. Germline lookup yields CDR1 SNHLY and CDR2 FYNNEI.

V is TRBV20-1 and J is TRBJ1-2, with D perhaps matching TRBD1 (5 bases). Trimming shortened V by 5 bases and J by 7 bases, and 11 bases separated the two germline ends. The V gene's germline CDR1 is DFQATT and CDR2 SNEGSKA (reference sequence). This CDR3 comprises 11 residues. Here the CDR3 reads CSAFTGVGYTF. CDR3 sequence (DNA): TGCAGTGCTTTCACGGGGGTTGGCTACACCTTC.

This chain links TRBV5-8 with TRBJ2-2; no firm D call. The germline V and J ends were trimmed by 1 base and 8 bases, with 6 bases remaining between them. The CDR3 sequence is 12 residues long. Germline V lookup: CDR1 SGHTS, CDR2 YDEGEE. The CDR3 spells CASSLILGELFF. CDR3 nucleotides: TGTGCCAGCAGCTTGATACTGGGGGAGCTGTTTTTT.

J is TRBJ2-1 and V is TRBV7-6; 15 bases align to TRBD2. Germline V gene data show CDR1 as SGHVS and CDR2 as FNYEAQ. Trimming at V came to 5 bases and at J to 8 bases, leaving 7 bases not matched to a gene. This CDR3 has 16 residues. The CDR3 DNA reads as TGTGCCAGCAGCCTCTGGACTAGCGGGAGGGCCCATGAGCAGTTCTTC. Translation: CASSLWTSGRAHEQFF. The full variable domain, in which reference TRBV7-6 and TRBJ2-1 provide the parts outside the CDR3, is GAGVSQSPRYKVTKRGQDVALRCDPISGHVSLYWYRQALGQGPEFLTYFNYEAQQDKSGLPNDRFSAERPEGSISTLTIQRTEQRDSAMYRCASSLWTSGRAHEQFFGPGTRLTVL.

V is TRBV7-9 and J is TRBJ2-4; perhaps TRBD2 as D (6 bases). Germline lookup yields CDR1 SEHNR and CDR2 FQNEAQ (reference sequence). The ends were cut back, 2 bases at V and 6 bases at J, with 11 bases in the middle. The CDR3 covers 14 residues. The CDR3 here is CASSLTGGRNIQYF. The CDR3 nucleotides read TGTGCCAGCAGCTTAACCGGGGGAAGAAACATTCAGTACTTC.

This clone occurred once. The chain recombines TRBV10-3 with TRBJ1-2; weak D call: TRBD1 (6 bases). Germline CDR1 ENHRY, CDR2 SYGVKD. V lost 7 bases and J lost 4, with 22 bases in between. This CDR3 comprises 16 residues. CDR3 DNA sequence: TGTGCCATCACCGATGACAGGTCTGGGCATGCCTATGGCTACACCTTC. It yields the protein CAITDDRSGHAYGYTF.

V gene TRBV5-1 combines with J gene TRBJ2-7; 7 nucleotides agree with TRBD1. Germline CDR1 SGHRS, CDR2 YFSETQ. V lost 4 bases to trimming and J lost 13 bases; unmatched junction nucleotides: 14. The CDR3 contains 13 residues. The CDR3 here is CASSQERQGLHYF. The CDR3 DNA is TGCGCCAGCAGCCAAGAAAGACAGGGCCTCCACTACTTC.

V gene TRBV5-4 combines with J gene TRBJ1-2, with a possible D match to TRBD1 (5 bases). The CDR3 is 14 amino acids. The germline V gene encodes CDR1 SGHNT and CDR2 YYREEE (reference sequence). With 1 base removed from V and 2 bases from J, the gap between germline ends came to 9 bases. The CDR3 DNA sequence: TGTGCCAGCAGCTTGATCGCAGGGAACTATGGCTACACCTTC. Amino acids: CASSLIAGNYGYTF.

The chain uses TRBV5-1 and TRBJ2-5, with 11 bases lining up with TRBD1. Germline V gene sequence: CDR1 SGHRS, CDR2 YFSETQ. The junction had 6 bases not matched to a gene; V was cut back by 4 bases and J by 4 bases. The CDR3 sequence is 15 residues long. CDR3: CASSPPGQGGETQYF. The CDR3, as DNA: TGCGCCAGCAGCCCTCCGGGACAGGGGGGAGAGACCCAGTACTTC.

This clone occurred a few times. The chain employs TRBV12-5 and TRBJ2-7, with 7 bases identical to TRBD1. Per the germline V gene, CDR1 is LGHNT and CDR2 is FRNRAP. With V trimmed by 5 bases and J by 0 bases, 4 bases remained unmatched. This CDR3 spans 14 amino acids. The CDR3 sequence is CASGGGQFSYEQYF. CDR3 sequence (DNA): TGTGCTAGTGGTGGGGGACAGTTCTCCTACGAGCAGTACTTC.

This chain links TRBV27 with TRBJ2-7, with 11 nucleotides matching TRBD2. The CDR3 is made up of 16 amino acids. Germline V lookup: CDR1 MNHEY, CDR2 SMNVEV (reference sequence). V was pared by 0 bases and J by 3 bases, with 4 bases of the junction left unmatched. The CDR3 spells CASSLSIAGGHYEQYF. In DNA form, the CDR3 reads TGTGCCAGCAGTTTATCGATAGCGGGAGGGCACTACGAGCAGTACTTC.

This rearrangement joins TRBV11-2 to TRBJ1-6; 7 nucleotides align to TRBD1. There are 16 residues in the CDR3. The V gene end was trimmed by 5 bases and the J gene end by 4 bases; junction bases not matched to a gene: 8. Germline V gene lookup returns CDR1 SGHAT and CDR2 FQNNGV. CDR3 DNA: TGTGCCAGCAGCGCCTCGACAGGGATGTATAATTCACCCCTCCACTTT. Translating gives CASSASTGMYNSPLHF. The variable domain in full, completed from reference TRBV11-2 and TRBJ1-6, reads EAGVAQSPRYKIIEKRQSVAFWCNPISGHATLYWYQQILGQGPKLLIQFQNNGVVDDSQLPKDRFSAERLKGVDSTLKIQPAKLEDSAVYLCASSASTGMYNSPLHFGNGTRLTVT.

V is TRBV5-1 and J is TRBJ1-1, with D possibly matching TRBD1 (6 bases). The length of the CDR3 is 14 residues. Trimming stripped 4 bases from V and 1 base from J, with 11 bases between. The germline V gene encodes CDR1 SGHRS and CDR2 YFSETQ. The CDR3 DNA reads as TGCGCCAGCAGCCCGACAGGTGGGAACACTGAAGCTTTCTTT. Residues: CASSPTGGNTEAFF.

This clone showed up just a few times. The rearrangement links TRBV4-2 to TRBJ1-1, with D tentatively TRBD1 (5 bases). This CDR3 contains 12 residues. Germline assignment: CDR1 LGHNA and CDR2 YNFKEQ. V dropped 2 bases and J dropped 10 bases, with 11 bases sitting between them. The CDR3 DNA follows: TGTGCCAGCAGCCAACAGGGAAGGAGAGCTTTCTTT. It yields the protein CASSQQGRRAFF.

This clone was seen only once. The chain couples TRBV5-1 to TRBJ1-1; D is perhaps TRBD1 (6 bases). V lost 3 bases and J lost 0, with 15 bases in between. The CDR3 has 16 amino acids. The germline V gene encodes CDR1 SGHRS and CDR2 YFSETQ. This chain's CDR3 is CASSSSVGTLNTEAFF. The CDR3 coding sequence is TGCGCCAGCAGCTCGAGTGTGGGGACATTGAACACTGAAGCTTTCTTT.

The chain joins TRBV11-2 to TRBJ2-2, with D unresolved. The CDR3 contains 15 residues. CDR1 is SGHAT, CDR2 FQNNGV, per germline. Trimming took off 2 bases at V and 3 bases at J, with 10 bases between the two ends. The CDR3 is CASSLNLQDTGELFF. The DNA of the CDR3 is TGTGCCAGCAGCTTAAACCTTCAGGACACCGGGGAGCTGTTTTTT. Full variable domain (rest looked up from reference TRBV11-2 and TRBJ2-2): EAGVAQSPRYKIIEKRQSVAFWCNPISGHATLYWYQQILGQGPKLLIQFQNNGVVDDSQLPKDRFSAERLKGVDSTLKIQPAKLEDSAVYLCASSLNLQDTGELFFGEGSRLTVL.

This clone was counted a few times. Here the CDR3 DNA reads TGCGCCAGCAGCCCCGGGATGGGATTTGAAGCTTTCTTT. Its translation is CASSPGMGFEAFF. The chain combines TRBV4-1 with TRBJ1-1; D remains unclear. This CDR3 contains 13 residues. V shed 4 bases and J shed 7 bases, with 13 bases lying between them. The germline gives CDR1 MGHRA, CDR2 YSYEKL.

As regards this clone: Other DNA sequences from this sample encode an identical CDR3 as well. This chain connects TRBV5-1 to TRBJ2-3; 11 positions match TRBD2. The V gene end was trimmed by 0 bases and the J gene end by 1 base; junction bases not matched to a gene: 1. Germline lookup yields CDR1 SGHRS and CDR2 YFSETQ. The CDR3 sequence is 16 residues long. This CDR3 is CASSLETSGGTDTQYF. The CDR3 nucleotides read TGCGCCAGCAGCTTGGAGACTAGCGGGGGCACAGATACGCAGTATTTT.